The following is a T cell receptor beta chain sequence with its context. Antigen specificity is unknown. Profiled with immunoSEQ multiplex PCR; TCRdb holds only in-frame clones, not every one. The repertoire holds 250,000 to 350,000 clones, roughly 90% seen once, with about 0.99% in the top ten. The CDR3 totals 20 residues. The germline CDR1 and CDR2 sequences are LNHDA and SQIVND (reference sequence). V dropped 2 bases and J dropped 0; count of bases not matched to a gene: 15. The data originate from a study of cytomegalovirus exposure and HLA in healthy donors. At the level of the study: In a later analysis, it was reported that the 110 or so validation repertoires had been produced on the same platform as the roughly 700 repertoires belonging to the first cohort. Study observations and caveats: Cytomegalovirus-associated status was assigned to 164 TCR beta chains. According to a later analysis, TCR clusters from the first cohort tended to co-occur in the roughly 110 validation repertoires.

Separate from the roughly 700-subject first cohort was the roughly 120-subject validation cohort, to which the donors belonged. V and J are TRBV19 and TRBJ2-5; 10 nucleotides line up with TRBD1. Sequenced material: PBMCs. The clonotype originates from a young woman in good health and CMV-seronegative. In DNA form, the CDR3 reads TGTGCCAGTAGTATACAAACCCCCGGGACAGGGGTTTTGAACCAAGAGACCCAGTACTTC. This encodes CASSIQTPGTGVLNQETQYF.